The 25 T cell receptor beta chains below come from one sample, sequenced in a study of breast tumors, draining lymph nodes, adjacent tissues. TCRdb re-derived calls from the multiplex PCR reads in MiXCR, one entry per CDR3 protein. This table holds 11,000 or so distinct CDR3 sequences, about 48% found once. The source material was breast tumor tissue. The receptors stem from a female donor with breast cancer. Some clones in this sample may be carry-over from other donors' samples.

The chain couples TRBV12-3 or TRBV12-4 to TRBJ2-7; 11 bases match TRBD1. This CDR3 spans 15 amino acids. The V segment lost 5 bases and the J segment 0 bases; nucleotides outside the gene matches: 3. CDR3 nucleotides: TGTGCCAGCAGTACGGGGACAGGGGGCTCCTACGAGCAGTACTTC. Translated, it gives CASSTGTGGSYEQYF.

The gene calls are TRBV15 and TRBJ1-3, with D possibly TRBD1 on 6 matching bases. The CDR3 covers 12 residues. Germline V lookup: CDR1 LNHNV, CDR2 YYDKDF (reference sequence). Trimming removed 1 base from V and 9 bases from J, with 7 bases in between. CDR3 sequence reads: CATSRAGATIYF. The CDR3 DNA sequence: TGTGCCACCAGCAGAGCAGGGGCCACCATATATTTT.

By proportion, this clonotype is medium-sized (0.01 to 0.1%). The rearrangement uses TRBV18 and TRBJ2-7; TRBD1 might be the D (6 bases). Germline V gene sequence: CDR1 KGHSH, CDR2 LQKENI. V gave up 2 bases and J gave up 6 bases, with 11 bases separating them. CDR3 length: 13 residues. As DNA, the CDR3 is TGTGCCAGCTCACCAGGGGGCAGTGCCGAGCAGTACGTC. This sequence encodes CASSPGGSAEQYV.

Note on this clonotype: In this CDR3 the conserved last residue, phenylalanine or tryptophan, is missing, so a read error is likely. This chain joins TRBV19 and TRBJ1-4, with TRBD1 matching 7 bases. The CDR3 covers 15 residues. V was pared by 5 bases and J by 10 bases, with 13 bases of the junction left unmatched. Germline-derived CDR1 and CDR2 are LNHDA and SQIVND (reference sequence). The CDR3 nucleotides are TGTGCCAGTAGTCTAGGGACAGACGGTCGTGTAAAACTGTTTTTG. It translates to CASSLGTDGRVKLFL.

This chain links TRBV20-1 with TRBJ2-3; 8 bases fit TRBD1. Germline V gene data show CDR1 as DFQATT and CDR2 as SNEGSKA (reference sequence). The CDR3 consists of 15 residues. With V trimmed by 3 bases and J by 3 bases, 8 bases remained unmatched. Here the CDR3 DNA reads TGCAGTGCTAGGCCCGGCGACAGGGGAACAGATACGCAGTATTTT. It translates to CSARPGDRGTDTQYF.

On this clonotype: The junction departs from the called germline gene at one end, perhaps through a read error. This sequence joins TRBV7-6 and TRBJ1-6; D is possibly TRBD1 (5 bases). Germline V lookup: CDR1 SGHVS, CDR2 FNYEAQ. The CDR3 loop spans 15 amino acids. CDR3 sequence (DNA): TGTGCCAGCAGCTCAAACCCAGACGGGGGTTCACCCCTCCACTTC. Translation: CASSSNPDGGSPLHF.

Concerning this clonotype: This sequence may be a read error, since a much larger clone differs from it by one base. The chain carries TRBV9 and TRBJ2-1; 12 nucleotides agree with TRBD1. The CDR3 has 16 residues. Germline V lookup: CDR1 SGDLS, CDR2 YYNGEE. The CDR3 sequence: CASSAPGQGARNAQFF. The CDR3 DNA follows: TGTGCCAGCAGCGCACCGGGACAGGGGGCTCGAAATGCGCAGTTCTTC.

The CDR3 bases are TGTGCCAGCAGGATTAGGCCCAACTCCTACGAGCAGTACTTC. Translated, it gives CASRIRPNSYEQYF. The V gene is TRBV27, the J gene TRBJ2-7; D is uncertain. The germline gives CDR1 MNHEY, CDR2 SMNVEV (reference sequence). The CDR3 length is 14 residues. The ends were cut back, 6 bases at V and 0 bases at J, with 12 bases in the middle.

The J gene is TRBJ2-7, the V gene TRBV29-1; D perhaps matches TRBD1 (5 bases). The V gene's germline CDR1 is SQVTM and CDR2 ANQGSEA. Trimming left V 8 bases short and J 2 bases short, with 16 bases between. The CDR3 extends over 13 amino acids. In nucleotides, the CDR3 is TGCAGCATATACGGACAAAACGCCTACGAGCAGTACTTC. This encodes CSIYGQNAYEQYF.

Sample share makes this clonotype medium-sized (0.01 to 0.1%). The chain uses TRBV29-1 and TRBJ1-3, with D perhaps TRBD1 (5 bases). Trimming stripped 3 bases from V and 4 bases from J, with 13 bases between. This CDR3 is built from 14 residues. Germline-derived CDR1 and CDR2 are SQVTM and ANQGSEA. The CDR3 here is CSVESGGLGNTIYF. The CDR3 nucleotides are TGCAGCGTTGAGTCTGGGGGTCTCGGAAACACCATATATTTT. Full variable domain (remainder filled in from reference TRBV29-1 and TRBJ1-3): SAVISQKPSRDICQRGTSLTIQCQVDSQVTMMFWYRQQPGQSLTLIATANQGSEATYESGFVIDKFPISRPNLTFSTLTVSNMSPEDSSIYLCSVESGGLGNTIYFGEGSWLTVV.

The rearrangement links TRBV7-2 to TRBJ2-3, with no clear D. With 7 bases removed from V and 4 bases from J, the gap between germline ends came to 21 bases. Germline-derived CDR1 and CDR2 are SGHTA and FQGNSA. The CDR3 loop spans 16 amino acids. CDR3 DNA sequence: TGTGCCAGCACCCCATCTCCGAGCCATAAACCAGATACGCAGTATTTT. Its protein is CASTPSPSHKPDTQYF.

V and J are TRBV7-3 and TRBJ2-2; 7 nucleotides match TRBD2. V was clipped by 2 bases and J by 6 bases; unmatched bases: 9. CDR3 size: 16 residues. The germline CDR1 and CDR2 sequences are SGHTA and FQGTGA. The chain's CDR3 is CASSLLPSGGAGELFF. The CDR3 region has the DNA TGTGCCAGCAGCTTACTGCCTAGCGGAGGGGCCGGGGAGCTGTTTTTT.

The chain links TRBV3-1 to TRBJ2-1, with 7 positions matching TRBD2. This CDR3 has 16 amino acids. With 5 bases clipped from V and 0 bases from J, the junction kept 7 bases outside the gene matches. Germline V gene sequence: CDR1 LGHDT, CDR2 YNNKEL (reference sequence). Written as DNA, the CDR3 is TGTGCCAGCAGCGTCCTCGGGAGGAGCTCCTACAATGAGCAGTTCTTC. It yields the protein CASSVLGRSSYNEQFF.

This clonotype came up once. This chain's CDR3 is CASARGETQYF. In DNA form, the CDR3 reads TGTGCCAGCGCACGAGGCGAGACCCAGTACTTC. J is TRBJ2-5 and V is TRBV9; no reliable D call. This CDR3 contains 11 residues. V was shortened by 7 bases and J by 5 bases, with 9 bases between the two germline ends. CDR1 is SGDLS and CDR2 is YYNGEE in the germline V gene.

This clonotype was observed a few times. This chain connects TRBV4-1 to TRBJ2-3; D perhaps matches TRBD1 (6 bases). The CDR3 length is 16 residues. Trimming shortened V by 0 bases and J by 5 bases, and 15 bases separated the two germline ends. Germline V gene sequence: CDR1 MGHRA, CDR2 YSYEKL. CDR3 DNA sequence: TGCGCCAGCAGCCAAGATCATTGGGGGCGCAGAGATACGCAGTATTTT. This gives the protein CASSQDHWGRRDTQYF.

In the case of this clonotype: This may come from a read error, since a much larger clone is one base off. The gene calls are TRBV6-6 and TRBJ2-2; TRBD2 aligns across 7 bases. The CDR3 consists of 13 residues. Per the germline V gene, CDR1 is MNHNY and CDR2 is SVGAGI (reference sequence). V was clipped by 5 bases and J by 7 bases; unmatched bases: 4. The CDR3 sequence is CASSPRTSGELFF. CDR3 nucleotides: TGTGCCAGCAGTCCCAGGACTAGCGGGGAGCTGTTTTTT.

This clonotype occurred a few times. This CDR3 is missing its conserved last phenylalanine or tryptophan, likely due to a read error. The chain joins TRBV5-1 to TRBJ1-1; possible D gene TRBD1, 6 bases. CDR1 SGHRS and CDR2 YFSETQ come from the germline V gene. The CDR3 is made up of 14 amino acids. V lost 2 bases and J 8 bases, leaving 16 bases between the germline ends. The CDR3 sequence is CASSFFAGAQEAFL. In DNA, the CDR3 is TGCGCCAGCAGCTTTTTTGCAGGGGCGCAGGAAGCTTTCCTT.

This clonotype is termed hyperexpanded. The CDR3 loop is CSASGHRAVDTQYF. The CDR3 DNA sequence: TGCAGTGCTTCGGGACATCGGGCGGTGGATACGCAGTATTTT. This chain connects TRBV20-1 to TRBJ2-3; D perhaps matches TRBD1 (6 bases). The V gene lost 5 bases and the J gene lost 6 bases, with 18 bases spanning the gap. This CDR3 comprises 14 residues. Germline CDR1 reads DFQATT; CDR2 reads SNEGSKA (reference sequence).

The chain joins TRBV3-1 to TRBJ2-7; 7 bases are shared with TRBD2. This CDR3 has 16 residues. Germline V lookup: CDR1 LGHDT, CDR2 YNNKEL (reference sequence). J lost 0 bases, V lost 5 bases, and 10 bases had no gene match. In DNA, the CDR3 is TGTGCCAGCAGCTCCCGGGAGGCGCGCCTCTCCTACGAGCAGTACTTC. This codes for CASSSREARLSYEQYF.

The V and J genes are TRBV7-2 and TRBJ1-4; 7 bases line up with TRBD1. Per germline, CDR1 SGHTA and CDR2 FQGNSA. This CDR3 comprises 14 residues. V was pared by 6 bases and J by 3 bases, with 4 bases of the junction left unmatched. The CDR3 DNA is TGTGCCAGCAGATGGACAGGCTCTAATGAAAAACTGTTTTTT. Protein product: CASRWTGSNEKLFF. Looking up the rest from reference TRBV7-2 and TRBJ1-4 gives the full variable domain: GAGVSQSPSNKVTEKGKDVELRCDPISGHTALYWYRQSLGQGLEFLIYFQGNSAPDKSGLPSDRFSAERTGGSVSTLTIQRTQQEDSAVYLCASRWTGSNEKLFFGSGTQLSVL.

A few counts support this clonotype. This CDR3 reads CASSQGTGEGYTF. The DNA of the CDR3 is TGCGCCAGCAGCCAGGGGACAGGGGAAGGCTACACCTTC. The chain uses TRBV5-1 and TRBJ1-2; 10 bases match TRBD1. CDR1 SGHRS and CDR2 YFSETQ come from the germline V gene. The J segment lost 8 bases and the V segment lost 4 bases, leaving 5 bases of the junction unmatched. There are 13 residues in the CDR3.

The CDR3 nucleotides are TGTGCCAGTAGTATAGACTCCCGGACAGGGGGCGCGACCAAAAGCACTCAGTACTTC. Protein: CASSIDSRTGGATKSTQYF. The chain links TRBV19 to TRBJ2-4, with TRBD1 matching 11 bases. CDR3 length: 19 residues. With 0 bases clipped from V and 12 bases from J, the junction kept 19 bases outside the gene matches. In germline, CDR1 is LNHDA, CDR2 SQIVND (reference sequence).

This clonotype came up many times. CDR3 residues: CASSHPPGGGYSDTQYF. Written as DNA, the CDR3 is TGTGCCAGCAGTCACCCCCCAGGGGGGGGGTATTCAGATACGCAGTATTTT. The chain couples TRBV6-2 or TRBV6-3 to TRBJ2-3; D is possibly TRBD1 or TRBD2 (7 bases each). Between the trimmed V and J ends, which lost 5 bases and 4 bases, there was a span of 22 bases. CDR3 size: 17 residues. Germline V gene sequence: CDR1 MNHEY, CDR2 SVGEGT.

This clonotype was seen more than once but under ten times. The V and J genes are TRBV6-6 and TRBJ2-5, with D perhaps matching TRBD1 (5 bases). The V and J ends lost 5 bases and 2 bases respectively, with 9 bases between them. CDR3 length equals 13 residues. The germline V gene encodes CDR1 MNHNY and CDR2 SVGAGI (reference sequence). The CDR3 coding sequence is TGTGCCAGCAGTCACGACAGACAAGAGACCCAGTACTTC. It yields the protein CASSHDRQETQYF.

This clonotype was picked up many times. This chain connects TRBV20-1 to TRBJ2-3, with 8 bases aligning to TRBD2. Unmatched junction bases numbered 14, after V lost 2 bases and J lost 1 base. CDR1 DFQATT and CDR2 SNEGSKA come from the germline V gene (reference sequence). The CDR3 is 18 amino acids. The CDR3 region has the DNA TGCAGTGCTAGATCGGGGGGGGGGGCGCAGGGCCGCACAGATACGCAGTATTTT. It encodes CSARSGGGAQGRTDTQYF.